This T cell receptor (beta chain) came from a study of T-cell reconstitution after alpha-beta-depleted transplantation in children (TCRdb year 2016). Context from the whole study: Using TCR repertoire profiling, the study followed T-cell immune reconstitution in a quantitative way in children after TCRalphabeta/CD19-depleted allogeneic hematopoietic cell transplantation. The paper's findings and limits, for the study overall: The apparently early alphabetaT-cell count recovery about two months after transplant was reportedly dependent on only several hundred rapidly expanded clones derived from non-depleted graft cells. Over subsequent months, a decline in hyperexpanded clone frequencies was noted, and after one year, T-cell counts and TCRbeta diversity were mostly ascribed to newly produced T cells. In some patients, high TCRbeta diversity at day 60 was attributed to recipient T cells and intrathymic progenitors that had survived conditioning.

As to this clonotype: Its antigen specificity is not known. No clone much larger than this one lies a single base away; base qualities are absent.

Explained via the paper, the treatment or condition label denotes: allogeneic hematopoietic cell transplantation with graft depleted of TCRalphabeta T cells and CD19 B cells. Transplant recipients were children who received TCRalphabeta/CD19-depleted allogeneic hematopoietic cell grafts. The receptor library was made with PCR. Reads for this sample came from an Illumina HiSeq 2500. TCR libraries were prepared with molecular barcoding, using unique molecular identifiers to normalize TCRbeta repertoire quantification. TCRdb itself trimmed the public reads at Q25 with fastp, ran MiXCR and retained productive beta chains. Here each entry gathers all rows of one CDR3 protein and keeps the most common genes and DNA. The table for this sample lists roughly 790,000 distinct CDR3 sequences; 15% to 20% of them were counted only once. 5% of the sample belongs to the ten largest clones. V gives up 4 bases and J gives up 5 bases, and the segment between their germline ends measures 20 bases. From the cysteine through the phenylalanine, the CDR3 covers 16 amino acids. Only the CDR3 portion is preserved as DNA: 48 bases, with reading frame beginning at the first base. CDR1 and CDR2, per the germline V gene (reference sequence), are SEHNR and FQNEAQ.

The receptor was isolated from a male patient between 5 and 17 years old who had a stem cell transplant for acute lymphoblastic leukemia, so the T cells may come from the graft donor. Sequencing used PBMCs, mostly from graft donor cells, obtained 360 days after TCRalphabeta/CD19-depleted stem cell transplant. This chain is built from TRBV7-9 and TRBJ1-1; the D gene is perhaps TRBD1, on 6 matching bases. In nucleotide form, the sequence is TGTGCCAGCAGCTCACGACAGGAATATTTGGTAACTGAAGCTTTCTTT. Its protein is CASSSRQEYLVTEAFF.